Following are 17 T cell receptor delta chains from one sample sequenced in a study of gamma-delta chains in newborns, infants, children. TCRdb re-called the reads through CATT. The data show some 4,200 delta-chain clones, roughly 2.1% seen once. The sample consisted of blood. The receptors come from a child who was a newborn, infant or young child, either healthy, febrile or measles-vaccinated (not recorded which).

This clone was detected a few times. The protein TCRdb gives is from a much larger clone and does not agree with this DNA's translation at residue 17, likely a read error; the protein shown here comes from the DNA. The gene calls are TRDV2 and TRDJ3; 9 bases map to TRDD3. In germline, CDR1 is GEAIGNYY, CDR2 EKD. The length of the CDR3 is 19 residues. The CDR3 sequence: CACDTFTGGSSWDTRQKFF. The CDR3 DNA sequence: TGTGCCTGTGACACGTTTACTGGGGGAAGCTCCTGGGACACCCGACAGAAGTTTTTC.

Comment on this clone: This sequence is one base from a far larger clone and is likely a read error. This sequence joins TRDV2 and TRDJ3, with 9 bases identical to TRDD3. The J segment lost 0 bases and the V segment lost 1 base, leaving 6 bases of the junction unmatched. The CDR3 is made up of 19 amino acids. Germline-derived CDR1 and CDR2 are GEAIGNYY and EKD. The CDR3 DNA reads TGTGCCTGTGACACGTTTACTGGGGGAATCTCCTGGGACACCCGACAGATGTTTTTC. It translates to CACDTFTGGISWDTRQMFF.

Worth noting for this clone: TCRdb assigns this DNA the protein of a much larger clone, which departs from its translation at residue 11; this likely reflects a read error, and the protein shown comes from translating the DNA. The chain employs TRDV1 and TRDJ1; no definite D call. Germline CDR1 reads TSWWSYY; CDR2 reads QGS. The CDR3 runs to 15 residues. The CDR3 region is CALGELPAYTYKLIF. The CDR3 DNA reads TGTGCTCTTGGGGAACTACCGGCGTACACCTATAAACTCATCTTT.

This clone was counted only a few times. This DNA's translation differs at residue 4 from TCRdb's protein, which comes from a much larger clone; a read error is likely, and the protein shown is translated from the DNA. The V gene is TRDV2, the J gene TRDJ3, with 9 bases lining up with TRDD3. Germline V CDR1 and CDR2: GEAIGNYY, EKD. The length of the CDR3 is 20 residues. The CDR3 DNA follows: TGTGCCTGTGTCACCGTGATGGGGGATAAAAGGTCCTGGGACACCCGACAGATGTTTTTC. It yields the protein CACVTVMGDKRSWDTRQMFF.

Of note for this clone: Given a far larger clone just one base away, this is likely a sequencing read error. The sample holds other DNA sequences that translate to the same CDR3. The V gene is TRDV1, the J gene TRDJ1; TRDD3 matches at 12 bases. Germline values: CDR1 TSWWSYY, CDR2 QGS. The CDR3 loop spans 21 amino acids. CDR3 in DNA: TGTGCCCTTGGGACACCACCCTCGGGTAGAGTACTGGGGGATACTACCGATAAACTCATCTTT. Translating gives CALGTPPSGRVLGDTTDKLIF.

This clone was seen more than once but under ten times. The likely explanation is a read error, given a far larger clone one base away. The same CDR3 is also encoded by other DNA sequences in this sample. V and J are TRDV2 and TRDJ2; D is perhaps TRDD3 (5 bases). CDR3 length: 16 residues. Trimming took off 1 base at V and 0 bases at J, with 11 bases between the two ends. CDR1 and CDR2 from the germline V gene are GEAIGNYY and EKD. CDR3 coding DNA: TGTGCCTGTGACACTCTGGGAGATACTTTGACAGCACAACTCTTCTTT. This codes for CACDTLGDTLTAQLFF.

This clone was detected only a few times. This could be a read error, since a much larger clone is one nucleotide away. The sample contains more than one DNA sequence encoding this CDR3. The CDR3 DNA reads as TGCGCCTGTGACACCGTCATGGGGGATACGACAGGATCCTGGGACACCCGACAGATGTTTTTC. This gives the protein CACDTVMGDTTGSWDTRQMFF. The rearrangement joins TRDV2 to TRDJ3; TRDD3 matches 11 bases. Germline CDR1 GEAIGNYY, CDR2 EKD. The CDR3 length is 21 residues.

This clone was picked up a small number of times. A far more abundant clone sits one base away, making this likely a read error. Other DNA sequences from this sample encode an identical CDR3 as well. This chain connects TRDV1 to TRDJ3; TRDD3 aligns across 12 bases. Per the germline V gene, CDR1 is TSWWSYY and CDR2 is QGS. This CDR3 contains 18 residues. The CDR3 DNA sequence: TGTGCTCTTGGGGAGTACTGGGGGATACCCTGGGACACCCGGCAGATGTTTTTC. It translates to CALGEYWGIPWDTRQMFF.

Of note for this clone: Only one base separates this from a far larger clonotype, so it likely reflects a read error. At the DNA level, this CDR3 is encoded by other sequences in the same sample as well. The J gene is TRDJ3, the V gene TRDV2; 9 bases are shared with TRDD3. The CDR3 runs to 19 residues. Unmatched junction bases numbered 6, after V lost 1 base and J lost 0 bases. Per germline, CDR1 GEAIGNYY and CDR2 EKD. This CDR3 is CACDTFTGGSSWDTRQMFF. The CDR3 DNA reads as TGTGCCTGTGACACGTTCACTGGGGGAAGCTCCTGGGACACCCGACAGATGTTTTTC.

A few counts support this clone. This chain connects TRDV2 to TRDJ3, with 13 nucleotides matching TRDD3. This CDR3 region has 20 residues. Trimming took 1 base from V and 0 from J; bases not matched to a gene: 5. CDR1 GEAIGNYY and CDR2 EKD come from the germline V gene. The CDR3 region has the DNA TGTGCCTGTGACACTGTACTGGGGGATACGCTCTCCTGGGACACCCGACAGATGTTTTTC. Its protein is CACDTVLGDTLSWDTRQMFF.

This clone showed up just a few times. The chain is built from TRDV2 and TRDJ2, with 10 bases fitting TRDD3. CDR1 is GEAIGNYY and CDR2 is EKD in the germline V gene. Trimming at V came to 1 base and at J to 5 bases, leaving 0 bases not matched to a gene. The CDR3 covers 14 residues. The CDR3 nucleotides are TGTGCCTGTGACACTGGGGGATACACAGCACAACTCTTCTTT. It encodes CACDTGGYTAQLFF.

A note on this clone: The protein TCRdb gives is from a much larger clone and does not agree with this DNA's translation at residue 8, likely a read error; the protein shown here comes from the DNA. This sequence joins TRDV2 and TRDJ3; 8 bases match TRDD3. The germline V gene has CDR1 GEAIGNYY and CDR2 EKD. V lost 0 bases to trimming and J lost 4 bases; unmatched junction nucleotides: 13. CDR3 length: 20 residues. The CDR3 sequence: CACDTGTWGYTAWDTRQMFF. The DNA of the CDR3 is TGTGCCTGTGACACCGGTACTTGGGGATACACGGCTTGGGACACCCGACAGATGTTTTTC.

This clone was observed a few times. The rearrangement joins TRDV2 to TRDJ3; 9 bases match TRDD3. The V gene end was trimmed by 0 bases and the J gene end by 0 bases; junction bases not matched to a gene: 5. The CDR3 sequence is 19 residues long. Germline CDR1 is GEAIGNYY and CDR2 is EKD. The CDR3 bases are TGTGCCTGTGACACCGGGTACTGGGGGAGCTCCTGGGACACCCGACAGATGTTTTTC. This translates into CACDTGYWGSSWDTRQMFF.

This clone was observed a handful of times. TCRdb has a much larger clone's protein, which differs at residue 18 from the translation of this DNA, likely because of a read error; what is shown is the protein translated from the DNA. The CDR3 loop is CACDPLLGDTPSSWDTRRMFF. The CDR3 DNA is TGTGCCTGTGACCCATTACTGGGGGATACGCCGAGCTCCTGGGACACCCGACGGATGTTTTTC. The rearrangement joins TRDV2 to TRDJ3; TRDD3 agrees at 13 bases. Per germline, CDR1 GEAIGNYY and CDR2 EKD. The CDR3 runs 21 residues.

In regard to this clone: TCRdb has a much larger clone's protein, which differs at residue 10 from the translation of this DNA, likely because of a read error; what is shown is the protein translated from the DNA. The chain uses TRDV2 and TRDJ3; 11 bases line up with TRDD3. This CDR3 has 21 residues. Looked up from germline, CDR1 is GEAIGNYY and CDR2 is EKD. With 3 bases clipped from V and 0 bases from J, the junction kept 12 bases outside the gene matches. CDR3 region: CACDPLLGDMPSSWDTRQMFF. The CDR3 nucleotides read TGTGCCTGTGACCCATTACTGGGGGATATGCCGAGCTCCTGGGACACCCGACAGATGTTTTTC.

Note on this clone: This likely reflects a read error, since a far larger clone is one base away. Other DNA sequences of this sample code for an identical CDR3. The rearrangement joins TRDV1 to TRDJ1, with 7 bases that match TRDD3. The CDR3 is 15 amino acids. Germline V gene data show CDR1 as TSWWSYY and CDR2 as QGS. V shed 5 bases, J shed 4 bases, and the junction held 10 bases outside the gene matches. The CDR3, as DNA: TGTGCTCTTGGGAAACAAGGATACGCAGGCGATAAACTCATCTTT. Protein: CALGKQGYAGDKLIF.

There are a few counts of this clone. Written as DNA, the CDR3 is TGTGCCTGTGACACCGTATGGGGGTCCTGGGACACCCGACAGATGTTTTTC. It is translated as CACDTVWGSWDTRQMFF. The J gene is TRDJ3, the V gene TRDV2, with D possibly TRDD3 on 6 matching bases. V gave up 0 bases and J gave up 1 base, with 9 bases separating them. Germline V gene sequence: CDR1 GEAIGNYY, CDR2 EKD. This CDR3 comprises 17 residues.